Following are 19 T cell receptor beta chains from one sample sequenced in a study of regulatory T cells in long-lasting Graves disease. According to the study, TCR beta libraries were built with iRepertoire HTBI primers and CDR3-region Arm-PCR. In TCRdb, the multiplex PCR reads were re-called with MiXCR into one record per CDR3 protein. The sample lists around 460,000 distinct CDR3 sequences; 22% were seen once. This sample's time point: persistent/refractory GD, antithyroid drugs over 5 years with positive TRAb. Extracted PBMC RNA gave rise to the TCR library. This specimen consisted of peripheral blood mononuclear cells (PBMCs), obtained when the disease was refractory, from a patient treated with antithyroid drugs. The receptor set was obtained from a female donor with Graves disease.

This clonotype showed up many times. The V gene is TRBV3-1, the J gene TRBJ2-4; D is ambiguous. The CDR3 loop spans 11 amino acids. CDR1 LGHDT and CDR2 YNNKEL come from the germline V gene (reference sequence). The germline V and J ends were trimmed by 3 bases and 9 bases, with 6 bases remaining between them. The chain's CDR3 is CASSHGSIQYF. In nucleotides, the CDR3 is TGTGCCAGCAGCCACGGAAGCATTCAGTACTTC.

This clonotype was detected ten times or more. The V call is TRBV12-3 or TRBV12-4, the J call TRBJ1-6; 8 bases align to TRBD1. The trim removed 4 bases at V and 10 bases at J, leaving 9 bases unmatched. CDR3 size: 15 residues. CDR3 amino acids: CASSYRATGESPLHF. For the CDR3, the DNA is TGTGCCAGCAGTTACCGCGCGACAGGGGAATCACCCCTCCACTTT.

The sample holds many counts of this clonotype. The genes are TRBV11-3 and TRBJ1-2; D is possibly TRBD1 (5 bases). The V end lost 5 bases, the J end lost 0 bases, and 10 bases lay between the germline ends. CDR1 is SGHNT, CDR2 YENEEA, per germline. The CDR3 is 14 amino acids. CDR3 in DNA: TGTGCCAGCAGCCCGGACACCCCTAACTATGGCTACACCTTC. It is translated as CASSPDTPNYGYTF. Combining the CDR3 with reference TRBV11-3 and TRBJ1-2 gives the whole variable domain EAGVVQSPRYKIIEKKQPVAFWCNPISGHNTLYWYLQNLGQGPELLIRYENEEAVDDSQLPKDRFSAERLKGVDSTLKIQPAELGDSAVYLCASSPDTPNYGYTFGSGTRLTVV.

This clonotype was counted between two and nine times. The CDR3 DNA reads TGTGCCAGCAGCACTAACAGGGTTGAGCAGCCCCAGCATTTT. Protein sequence: CASSTNRVEQPQHF. The V call is TRBV6-1, the J call TRBJ1-5; tentatively, D is TRBD1 (6 bases). V dropped 6 bases and J dropped 7 bases, with 16 bases sitting between them. Germline CDR1 is MNHNS and CDR2 is SASEGT. CDR3 size: 14 residues.

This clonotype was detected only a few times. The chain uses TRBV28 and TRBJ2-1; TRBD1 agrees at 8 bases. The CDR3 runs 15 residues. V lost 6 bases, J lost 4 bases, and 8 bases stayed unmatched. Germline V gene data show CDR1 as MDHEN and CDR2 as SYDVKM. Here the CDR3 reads CASSNTGGAYNEQFF. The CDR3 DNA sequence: TGTGCCAGCAGCAATACAGGGGGAGCTTACAATGAGCAGTTCTTC.

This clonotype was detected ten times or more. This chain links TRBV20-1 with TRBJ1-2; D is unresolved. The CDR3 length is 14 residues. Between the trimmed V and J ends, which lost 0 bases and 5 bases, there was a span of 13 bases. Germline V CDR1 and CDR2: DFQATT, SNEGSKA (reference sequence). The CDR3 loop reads CSAREVEGVYGYTF. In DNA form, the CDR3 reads TGCAGTGCTAGAGAAGTTGAGGGCGTTTATGGCTACACCTTC.

As DNA, the CDR3 is TGTGCCTGGAGTGTTTCCGGTTTCAATGAGCAGTTCTTC. This encodes CAWSVSGFNEQFF. The chain recombines TRBV30 with TRBJ2-1; D gene uncertain. The germline CDR1 and CDR2 sequences are GTSNPN and SVGIG (reference sequence). The V gene lost 0 bases and the J gene lost 6 bases, with 9 bases spanning the gap. There are 13 residues in the CDR3.

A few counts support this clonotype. This CDR3 is CASKPIVSTDTQYF. The CDR3 DNA sequence: TGTGCCAGTAAACCGATTGTGAGCACAGATACGCAGTATTTT. The V and J genes are TRBV7-8 and TRBJ2-3, with D uncertain. The CDR3 contains 14 residues. Germline loops: CDR1 SGHVS, CDR2 FQNEAQ. Trimming cost V 9 bases and J 0 bases, with 13 bases left between them.

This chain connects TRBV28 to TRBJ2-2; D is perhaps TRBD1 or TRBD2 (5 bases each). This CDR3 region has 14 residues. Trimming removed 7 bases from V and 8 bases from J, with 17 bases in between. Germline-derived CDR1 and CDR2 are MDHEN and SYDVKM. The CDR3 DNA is TGTGCCAGCACCAACATGAGGGGTATGGGGGAGCTGTTTTTT. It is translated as CASTNMRGMGELFF.

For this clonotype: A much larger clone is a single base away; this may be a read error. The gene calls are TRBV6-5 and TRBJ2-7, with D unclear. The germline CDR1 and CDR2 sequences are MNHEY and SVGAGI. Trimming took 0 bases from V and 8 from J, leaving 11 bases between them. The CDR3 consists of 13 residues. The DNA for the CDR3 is TGTGCCAGCAGTTACTCGAAGAGCCACAAGCAGTACTTC. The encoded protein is CASSYSKSHKQYF.

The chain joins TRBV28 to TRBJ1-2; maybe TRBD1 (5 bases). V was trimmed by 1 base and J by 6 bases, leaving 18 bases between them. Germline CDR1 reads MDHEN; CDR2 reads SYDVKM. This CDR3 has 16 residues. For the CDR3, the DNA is TGTGCCAGCAGTTTATTTTGGGACCCGGGCAGGGATGGCTACACCTTC. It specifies CASSLFWDPGRDGYTF.

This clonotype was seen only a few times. The CDR3 DNA is TGTGCCAGCAGTTTAGCGCTGGGGAAACCGCCCCACGAGCAGTACTTC. Translation gives CASSLALGKPPHEQYF. The rearrangement links TRBV12-3 or TRBV12-4 to TRBJ2-7; D unresolved. The CDR3 is 16 residues long. The V and J ends lost 0 bases and 5 bases respectively, with 17 bases between them.

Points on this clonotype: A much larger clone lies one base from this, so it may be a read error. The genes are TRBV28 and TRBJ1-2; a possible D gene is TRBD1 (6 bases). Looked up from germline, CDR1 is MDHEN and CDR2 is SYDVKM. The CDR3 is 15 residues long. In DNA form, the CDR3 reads TGTGCCAGCAGTGACACCGGGGGCAAGGTATATGGCTGCACCTTC. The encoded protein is CASSDTGGKVYGCTF.

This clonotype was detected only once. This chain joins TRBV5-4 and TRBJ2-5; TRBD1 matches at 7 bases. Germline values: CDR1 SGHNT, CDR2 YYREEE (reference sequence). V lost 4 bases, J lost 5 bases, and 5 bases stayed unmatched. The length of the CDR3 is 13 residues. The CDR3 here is CASSHSTGETQYF. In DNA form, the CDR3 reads TGTGCCAGCAGCCACTCGACAGGGGAGACCCAGTACTTC.

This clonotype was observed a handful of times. The CDR3 DNA is TGTGCCAGCAGTCGAGGTGGAGAGGGAGAGACCCAGTACTTC. Its translation is CASSRGGEGETQYF. The chain has TRBV9 and TRBJ2-5; D perhaps matches TRBD2 (5 bases). CDR1 and CDR2 from the germline V gene are SGDLS and YYNGEE. CDR3 size: 14 residues. V gave up 5 bases and J gave up 4 bases, with 15 bases separating them.

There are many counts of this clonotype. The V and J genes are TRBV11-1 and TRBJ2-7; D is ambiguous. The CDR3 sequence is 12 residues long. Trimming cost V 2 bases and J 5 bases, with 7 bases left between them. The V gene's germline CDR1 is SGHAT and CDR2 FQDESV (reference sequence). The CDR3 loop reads CASSLKGNEQYF. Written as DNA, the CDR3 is TGTGCCAGCAGCTTAAAAGGTAACGAGCAGTACTTC. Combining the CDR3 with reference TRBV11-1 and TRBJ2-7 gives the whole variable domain EAEVAQSPRYKITEKSQAVAFWCDPISGHATLYWYRQILGQGPELLVQFQDESVVDDSQLPKDRFSAERLKGVDSTLKIQPAELGDSAMYLCASSLKGNEQYFGPGTRLTVT.

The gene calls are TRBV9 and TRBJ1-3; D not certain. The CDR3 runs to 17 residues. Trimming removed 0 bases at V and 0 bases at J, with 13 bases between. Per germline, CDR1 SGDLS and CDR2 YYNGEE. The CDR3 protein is CASSVGTSSGSGNTIYF. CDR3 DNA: TGTGCCAGCAGCGTAGGGACCTCCTCGGGCTCTGGAAACACCATATATTTT.

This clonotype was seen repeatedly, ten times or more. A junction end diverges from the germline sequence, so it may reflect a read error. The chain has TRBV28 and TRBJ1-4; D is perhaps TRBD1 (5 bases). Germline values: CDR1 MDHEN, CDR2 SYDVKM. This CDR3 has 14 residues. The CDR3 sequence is CASSFRRVGERLFF. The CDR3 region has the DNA TGTGCCAGCAGTTTCCGCAGGGTCGGGGAAAGACTGTTTTTT.

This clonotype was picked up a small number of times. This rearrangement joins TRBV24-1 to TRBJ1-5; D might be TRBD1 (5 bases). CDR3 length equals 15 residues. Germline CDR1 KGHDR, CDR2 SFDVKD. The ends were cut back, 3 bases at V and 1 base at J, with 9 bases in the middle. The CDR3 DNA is TGTGCCACCAGTGATCGGGGGAGAAGCAATCAGCCCCAGCATTTT. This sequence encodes CATSDRGRSNQPQHF.